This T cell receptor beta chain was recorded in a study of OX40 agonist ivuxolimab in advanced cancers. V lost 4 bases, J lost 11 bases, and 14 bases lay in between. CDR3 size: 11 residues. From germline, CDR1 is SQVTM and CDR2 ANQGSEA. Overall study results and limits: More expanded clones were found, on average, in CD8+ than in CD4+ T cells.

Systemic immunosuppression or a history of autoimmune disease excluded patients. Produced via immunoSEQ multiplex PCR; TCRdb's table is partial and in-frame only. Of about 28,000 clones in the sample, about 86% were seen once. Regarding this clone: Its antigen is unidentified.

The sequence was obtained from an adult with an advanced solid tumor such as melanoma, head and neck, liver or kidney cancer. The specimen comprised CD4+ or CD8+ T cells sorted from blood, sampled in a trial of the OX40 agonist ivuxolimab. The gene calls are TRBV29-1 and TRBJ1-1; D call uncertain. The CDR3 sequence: CSVVFLNLAFF. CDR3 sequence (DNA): TGCAGCGTTGTGTTCCTAAACTTGGCTTTCTTT.